These T cell receptor beta chains were read from a single sample in a study of T cell repertoires in cytomegalovirus infection. TCRdb independently ran MiXCR on the reads; one entry per CDR3 protein. The sample contains 200,000 to 250,000 distinct CDR3 sequences, 22% of which appear only once. Input material: CD8+ T cells from PBMCs. These receptors all come from a human donor in good health (CMV status not recorded). Some clones in this sample may be carry-over from other donors' samples. The CDR3 runs from the conserved cysteine through the conserved F or W. The D gene is left open where the match is weak. Only some rows state a clone size, as once, few, many or a class for expanded clones.

V	J	D	size	DNA	CDR3
TRBV4-1	TRBJ1-4	.	few	TGCGCCAGCAGCCAAGTCGTTACCGGCCCCGAACTGTTTTTT	CASSQVVTGPELFF
TRBV5-1	TRBJ1-1	TRBD1	few	TGCGCCAGCGATACCCGGACAGGGGGCGGTGAAGCTTTCTTT	CASDTRTGGGEAFF
TRBV12-3/TRBV12-4	TRBJ1-5	TRBD1	many	TGTGCCAGCAGTTTAAACAGGGGGATAGTTCAGCCCCAGCATTTT	CASSLNRGIVQPQHF
TRBV20-1	TRBJ2-3	.	.	TGCAGTGCTAGAAAAGAAGGGATGGGGACAGATACGCAGTATTTT	CSARKEGMGTDTQYF
TRBV7-9	TRBJ2-6	.	few	TGTGCCAGCAGCGCGGACAGACCACGCAGGGGGGCCAACGTCCTGACTTTC	CASSADRPRRGANVLTF
TRBV13	TRBJ1-1	TRBD1	few	TGTGCTAGCAGCTTAGGCTCTGACAGGGGAGGTGAAGCTTTCTTT	CASSLGSDRGGEAFF
TRBV24-1	TRBJ1-5	.	.	TGTGCCACCAGTGACGGGCAGTCCAATCAGCCCCAGCATTTT	CATSDGQSNQPQHF
TRBV14	TRBJ2-1	.	.	TGTGTCAGCAGCCAAGATAAGCTAGCCCTCGCCTCCTACAATGAGCAGTTCTTC	CVSSQDKLALASYNEQFF
TRBV7-2	TRBJ2-3	TRBD2	few	TGTGCCAGCAGCGGACTAGCGGGGGCCACAGATACGCAGTATTTT	CASSGLAGATDTQYF
TRBV14	TRBJ1-6	TRBD1	few	TGTGCCAGCAGCATCGGACAGGGGTATGTTTCACCCCTCCACTTT	CASSIGQGYVSPLHF
TRBV6-4	TRBJ2-1	TRBD2	.	TGTGCCAGCAGTGCACTAGCGGGGGGTAATGAGCAGTTCTTC	CASSALAGGNEQFF
TRBV2	TRBJ1-1	.	.	TGTGTCACAGGGAGGTGGATCACTGAAGCTTTCTTT	CVTGRWITEAFF
TRBV7-6	TRBJ2-3	.	few	TGTGCCAGCAGCCAACAAAACACAGATACGCAGTATTTT	CASSQQNTDTQYF
TRBV7-9	TRBJ2-1	TRBD1	few	TGTGCCAGCAGCTTAGCTTCAGGGGGCCGTACTCCATACTCCTACAATGAGCAGTTCTTC	CASSLASGGRTPYSYNEQFF
TRBV12-3/TRBV12-4	TRBJ1-1	.	many	TGTGCCAGCAGTTTAGGTCGGGGGCTGCAAGCTTTCTTT	CASSLGRGLQAFF
TRBV28	TRBJ2-3	.	few	TGTGCCAGCAGTTCCCGCGGCCGGGGGAGGACAGATACGCAGTATTTT	CASSSRGRGRTDTQYF
TRBV9	TRBJ2-3	.	.	TGTGCCAGCAGCGACGACAGGCAGGCGACAGATACGCAGTATTTT	CASSDDRQATDTQYF
TRBV29-1	TRBJ2-3	.	once	TGCAGCGTTGAATTTTGGCAGGGCGCAGATACGCAGTATTTT	CSVEFWQGADTQYF
TRBV12-3/TRBV12-4	TRBJ1-1	TRBD1	.	TGTGCCAGCAGGTTCTCCCCCGGGACAGCTAAGAACACTGAAGCTTTCTTT	CASRFSPGTAKNTEAFF
TRBV19	TRBJ2-7	TRBD1	few	TGTGCCAGTAGTATGGGGACAGGGACCTACGAGCAGTACTTC	CASSMGTGTYEQYF
TRBV6-5	TRBJ2-3	.	.	TGTGCCAGCAGTTACTCGGAGTGGAGCACAGATACGCAGTATTTT	CASSYSEWSTDTQYF
TRBV6-1	TRBJ2-4	.	.	TGTGCCAGCAACGAGAGTCCGCCACGGGAAAACATTCAGTACTTC	CASNESPPRENIQYF
TRBV2	TRBJ2-7	.	.	TGTGCCAGCGGAGTGGGGGGGGCAACCTACGAGCAGTACTTC	CASGVGGATYEQYF